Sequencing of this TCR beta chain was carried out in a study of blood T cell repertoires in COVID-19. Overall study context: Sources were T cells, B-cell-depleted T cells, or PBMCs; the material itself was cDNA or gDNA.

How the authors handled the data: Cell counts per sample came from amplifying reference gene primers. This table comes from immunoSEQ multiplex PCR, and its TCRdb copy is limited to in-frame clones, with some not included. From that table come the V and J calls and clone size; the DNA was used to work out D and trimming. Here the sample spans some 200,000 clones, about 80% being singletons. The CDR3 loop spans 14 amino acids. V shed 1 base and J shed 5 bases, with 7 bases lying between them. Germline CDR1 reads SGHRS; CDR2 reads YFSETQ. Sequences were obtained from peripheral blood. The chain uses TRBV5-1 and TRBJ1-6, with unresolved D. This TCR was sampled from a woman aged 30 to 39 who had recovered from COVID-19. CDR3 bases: TGCGCCAGCAGCTTGCGAGCCGATAATTCACCCCTCCACTTT. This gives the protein CASSLRADNSPLHF. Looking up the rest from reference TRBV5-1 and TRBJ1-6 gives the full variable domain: KAGVTQTPRYLIKTRGQQVTLSCSPISGHRSVSWYQQTPGQGLQFLFEYFSETQRNKGNFPGRFSGRQFSNSRSEMNVSTLELGDSALYLCASSLRADNSPLHFGNGTRLTVT.